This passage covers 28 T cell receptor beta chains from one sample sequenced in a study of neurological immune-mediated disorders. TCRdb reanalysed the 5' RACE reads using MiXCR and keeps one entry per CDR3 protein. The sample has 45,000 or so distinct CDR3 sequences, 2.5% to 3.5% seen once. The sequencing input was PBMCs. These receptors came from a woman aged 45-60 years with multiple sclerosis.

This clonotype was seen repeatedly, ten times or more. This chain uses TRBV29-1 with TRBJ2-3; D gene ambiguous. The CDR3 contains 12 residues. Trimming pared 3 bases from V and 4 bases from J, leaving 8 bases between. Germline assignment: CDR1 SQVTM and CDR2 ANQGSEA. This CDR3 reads CSVENSADTQYF. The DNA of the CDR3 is TGCAGCGTTGAGAACTCCGCAGATACGCAGTATTTT.

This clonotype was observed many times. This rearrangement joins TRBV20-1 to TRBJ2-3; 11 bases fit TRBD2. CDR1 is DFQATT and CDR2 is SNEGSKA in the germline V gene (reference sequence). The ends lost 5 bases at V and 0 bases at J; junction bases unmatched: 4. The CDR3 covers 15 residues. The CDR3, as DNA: TGCAGTGCTGGAGGGACTAGCGGAAGCACAGATACGCAGTATTTT. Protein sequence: CSAGGTSGSTDTQYF.

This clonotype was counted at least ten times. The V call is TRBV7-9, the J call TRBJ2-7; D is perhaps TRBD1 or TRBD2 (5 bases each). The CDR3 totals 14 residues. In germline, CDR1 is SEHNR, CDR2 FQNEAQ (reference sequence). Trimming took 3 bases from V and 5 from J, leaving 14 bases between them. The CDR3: CASSFGSGADEQYF. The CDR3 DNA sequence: TGTGCCAGCAGCTTTGGCTCCGGGGCCGACGAGCAGTACTTC.

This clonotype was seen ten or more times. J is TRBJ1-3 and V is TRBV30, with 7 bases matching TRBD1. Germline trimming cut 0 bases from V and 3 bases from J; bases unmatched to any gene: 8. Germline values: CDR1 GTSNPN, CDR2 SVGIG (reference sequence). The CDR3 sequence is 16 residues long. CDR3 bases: TGTGCCTGGAGTGTACCCCGAGGGGGCTTTGGAAACACCATATATTTT. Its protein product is CAWSVPRGGFGNTIYF.

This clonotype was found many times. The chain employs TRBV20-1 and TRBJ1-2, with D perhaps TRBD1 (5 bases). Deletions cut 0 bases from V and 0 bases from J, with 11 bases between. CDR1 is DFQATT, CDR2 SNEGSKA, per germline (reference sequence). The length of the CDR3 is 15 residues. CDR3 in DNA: TGCAGTGCTAGAGAATACAGGTCGGCTAACTATGGCTACACCTTC. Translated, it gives CSAREYRSANYGYTF.

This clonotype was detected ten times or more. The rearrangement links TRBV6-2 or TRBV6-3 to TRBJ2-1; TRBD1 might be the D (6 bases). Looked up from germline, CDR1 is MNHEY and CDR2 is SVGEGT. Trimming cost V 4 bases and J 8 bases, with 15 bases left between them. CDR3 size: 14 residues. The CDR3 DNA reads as TGTGCCAGCAGTTTTTCCGGGGACATATATGAGCAGTTCTTC. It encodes CASSFSGDIYEQFF.

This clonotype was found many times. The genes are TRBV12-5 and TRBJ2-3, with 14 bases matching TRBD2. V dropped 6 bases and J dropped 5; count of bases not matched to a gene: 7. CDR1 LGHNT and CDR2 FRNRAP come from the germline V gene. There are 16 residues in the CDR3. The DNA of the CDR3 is TGTGCTAGTGGCCCCTCCGGACTAGCGGGAGGAGATACGCAGTATTTT. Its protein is CASGPSGLAGGDTQYF.

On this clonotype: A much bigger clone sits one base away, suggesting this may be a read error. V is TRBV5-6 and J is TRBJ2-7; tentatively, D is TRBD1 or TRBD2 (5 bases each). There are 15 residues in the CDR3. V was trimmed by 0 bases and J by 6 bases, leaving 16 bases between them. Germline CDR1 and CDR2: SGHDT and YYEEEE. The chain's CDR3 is CASSLAGKGSVEQYF. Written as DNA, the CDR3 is TGTGCCAGCAGCTTGGCAGGGAAGGGGAGTGTCGAGCAGTACTTC.

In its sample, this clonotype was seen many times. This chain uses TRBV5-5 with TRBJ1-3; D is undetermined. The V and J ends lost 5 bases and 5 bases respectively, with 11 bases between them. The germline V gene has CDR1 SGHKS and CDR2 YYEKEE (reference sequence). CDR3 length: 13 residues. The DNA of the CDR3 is TGTGCCAGCAGTCCTCAAAGTCGAAACACCATATATTTT. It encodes CASSPQSRNTIYF. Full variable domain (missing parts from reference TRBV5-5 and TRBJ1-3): DAGVTQSPTHLIKTRGQQVTLRCSPISGHKSVSWYQQVLGQGPQFIFQYYEKEERGRGNFPDRFSARQFPNYSSELNVNALLLGDSALYLCASSPQSRNTIYFGEGSWLTVV.

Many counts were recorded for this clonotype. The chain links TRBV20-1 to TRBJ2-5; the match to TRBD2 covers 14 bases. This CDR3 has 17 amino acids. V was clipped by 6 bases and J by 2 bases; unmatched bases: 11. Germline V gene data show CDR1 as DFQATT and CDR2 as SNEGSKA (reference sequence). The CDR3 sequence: CSAKRLAGGPRQETQYF. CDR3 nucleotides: TGCAGTGCAAAGAGACTAGCGGGAGGGCCGAGACAAGAGACCCAGTACTTC.

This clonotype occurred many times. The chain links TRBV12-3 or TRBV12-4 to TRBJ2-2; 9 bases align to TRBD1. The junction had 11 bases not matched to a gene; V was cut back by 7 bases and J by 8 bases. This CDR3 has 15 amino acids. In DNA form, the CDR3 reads TGTGCCAGCAAGGCCGGGACAGGGATACGAGGGGAGCTGTTTTTT. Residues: CASKAGTGIRGELFF.

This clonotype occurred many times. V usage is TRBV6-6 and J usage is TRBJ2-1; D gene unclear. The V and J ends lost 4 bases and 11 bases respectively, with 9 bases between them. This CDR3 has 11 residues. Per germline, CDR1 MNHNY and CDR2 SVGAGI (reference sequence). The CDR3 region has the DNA TGTGCCAGCAGTTCGGTGGAGCAGCAGTTCTTC. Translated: CASSSVEQQFF.

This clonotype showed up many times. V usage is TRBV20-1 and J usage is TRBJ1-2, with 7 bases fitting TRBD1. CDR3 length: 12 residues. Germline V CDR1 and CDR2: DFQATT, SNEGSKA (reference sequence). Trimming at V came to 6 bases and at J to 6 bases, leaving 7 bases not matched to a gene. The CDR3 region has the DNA TGCAGTGCCGTGACAGGGAAGGATGGCTACACCTTC. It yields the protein CSAVTGKDGYTF.

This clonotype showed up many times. This chain's CDR3 is CASSFRDRGLGTEAFF. The CDR3 nucleotides read TGTGCCAGCAGTTTCCGGGACAGGGGGTTGGGCACTGAAGCTTTCTTT. The V gene is TRBV6-2 or TRBV6-3, the J gene TRBJ1-1, with 11 bases aligning to TRBD1. The ends lost 4 bases at V and 4 bases at J; junction bases unmatched: 8. Per the germline V gene, CDR1 is MNHEY and CDR2 is SVGEGT. The CDR3 runs to 16 residues.

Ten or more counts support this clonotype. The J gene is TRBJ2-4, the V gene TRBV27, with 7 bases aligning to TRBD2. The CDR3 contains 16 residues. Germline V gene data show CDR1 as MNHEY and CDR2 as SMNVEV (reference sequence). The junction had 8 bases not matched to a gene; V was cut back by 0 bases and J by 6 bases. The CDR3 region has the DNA TGTGCCAGCAGTTTATCGGGAGGGTCGGTTGGAAACATTCAGTACTTC. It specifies CASSLSGGSVGNIQYF.

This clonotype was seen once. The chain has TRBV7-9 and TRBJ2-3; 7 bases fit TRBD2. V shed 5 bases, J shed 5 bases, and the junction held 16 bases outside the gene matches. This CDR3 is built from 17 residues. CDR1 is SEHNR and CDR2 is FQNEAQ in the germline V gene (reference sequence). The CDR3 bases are TGTGCCAGCAGCCCCCGGCCCGACCCCTCGGGGGGAGATACGCAGTATTTT. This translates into CASSPRPDPSGGDTQYF. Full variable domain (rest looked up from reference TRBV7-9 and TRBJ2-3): DTGVSQNPRHKITKRGQNVTFRCDPISEHNRLYWYRQTLGQGPEFLTYFQNEAQLEKSRLLSDRFSAERPKGSFSTLEIQRTEQGDSAMYLCASSPRPDPSGGDTQYFGPGTRLTVL.

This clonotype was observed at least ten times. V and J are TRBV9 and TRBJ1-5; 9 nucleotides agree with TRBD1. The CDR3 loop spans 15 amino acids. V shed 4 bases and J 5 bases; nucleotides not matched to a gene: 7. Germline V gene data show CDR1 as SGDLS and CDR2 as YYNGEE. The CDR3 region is CASSTGQGWYQPQHF. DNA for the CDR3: TGTGCCAGCAGCACAGGACAGGGGTGGTATCAGCCCCAGCATTTT.

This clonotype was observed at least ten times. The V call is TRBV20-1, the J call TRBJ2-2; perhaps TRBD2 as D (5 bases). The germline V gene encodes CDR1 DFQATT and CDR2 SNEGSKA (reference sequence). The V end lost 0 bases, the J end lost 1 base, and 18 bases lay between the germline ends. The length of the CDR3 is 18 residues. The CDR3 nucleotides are TGCAGTGCTAGAGATCTCGGGCGGGTAAATTGGAACACCGGGGAGCTGTTTTTT. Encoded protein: CSARDLGRVNWNTGELFF.

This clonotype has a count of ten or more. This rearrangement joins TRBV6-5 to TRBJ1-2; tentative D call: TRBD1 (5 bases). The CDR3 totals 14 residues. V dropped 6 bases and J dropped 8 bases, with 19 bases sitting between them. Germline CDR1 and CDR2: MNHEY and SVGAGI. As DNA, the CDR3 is TGTGCCAGCAGCCGGAGCAGGGCCAGCGAGGGCTACACCTTC. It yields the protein CASSRSRASEGYTF.

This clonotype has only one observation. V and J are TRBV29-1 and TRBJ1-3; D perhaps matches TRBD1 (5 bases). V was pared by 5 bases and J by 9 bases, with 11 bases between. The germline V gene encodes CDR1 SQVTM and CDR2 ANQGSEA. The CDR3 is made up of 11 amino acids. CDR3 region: CSVQGFGTIYF. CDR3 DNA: TGCAGCGTTCAGGGTTTCGGCACCATATATTTT. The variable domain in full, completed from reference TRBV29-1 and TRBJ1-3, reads SAVISQKPSRDICQRGTSLTIQCQVDSQVTMMFWYRQQPGQSLTLIATANQGSEATYESGFVIDKFPISRPNLTFSTLTVSNMSPEDSSIYLCSVQGFGTIYFGEGSWLTVV.

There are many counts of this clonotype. CDR3: CASSRWASQTVNTDTQYF. In DNA form, the CDR3 reads TGTGCCAGCAGCCGATGGGCTAGCCAGACCGTGAACACAGATACGCAGTATTTT. The J gene is TRBJ2-3, the V gene TRBV7-2; D might be TRBD2 (5 bases). This CDR3 contains 18 residues. Trimming shortened V by 5 bases and J by 2 bases, and 23 bases separated the two germline ends. Germline CDR1 and CDR2: SGHTA and FQGNSA.

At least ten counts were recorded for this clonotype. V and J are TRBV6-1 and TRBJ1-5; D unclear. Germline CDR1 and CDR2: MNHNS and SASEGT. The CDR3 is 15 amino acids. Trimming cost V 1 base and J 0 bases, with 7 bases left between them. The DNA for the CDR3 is TGTGCCAGCAGTGAAGTAGGGATTAGCAATCAGCCCCAGCATTTT. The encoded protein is CASSEVGISNQPQHF.

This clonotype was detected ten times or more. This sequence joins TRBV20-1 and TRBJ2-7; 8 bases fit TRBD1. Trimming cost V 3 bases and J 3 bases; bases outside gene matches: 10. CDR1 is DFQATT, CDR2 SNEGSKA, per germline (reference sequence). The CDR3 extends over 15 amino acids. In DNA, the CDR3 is TGCAGTGCTAGGGAGCAGGGGGCGCTCAGCTACGAGCAGTACTTC. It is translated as CSAREQGALSYEQYF.

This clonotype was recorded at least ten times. CDR3 sequence (DNA): TGTGCCAGCAGCTTAATCCAGGGGGCGCGTGGGGCCAACGTCCTGACTTTC. Translating it yields CASSLIQGARGANVLTF. V is TRBV11-2 and J is TRBJ2-6; 8 bases map to TRBD1. CDR1 is SGHAT and CDR2 is FQNNGV in the germline V gene. V dropped 2 bases and J dropped 3; count of bases not matched to a gene: 6. This CDR3 region has 17 residues.

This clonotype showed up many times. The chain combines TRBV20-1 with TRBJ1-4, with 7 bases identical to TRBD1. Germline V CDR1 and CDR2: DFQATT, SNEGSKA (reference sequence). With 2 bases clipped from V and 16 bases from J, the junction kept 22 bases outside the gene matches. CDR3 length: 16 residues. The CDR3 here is CSARPPLGQASALAFF. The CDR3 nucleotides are TGCAGTGCTAGACCACCCCTCGGACAGGCCTCCGCGTTGGCGTTTTTT.

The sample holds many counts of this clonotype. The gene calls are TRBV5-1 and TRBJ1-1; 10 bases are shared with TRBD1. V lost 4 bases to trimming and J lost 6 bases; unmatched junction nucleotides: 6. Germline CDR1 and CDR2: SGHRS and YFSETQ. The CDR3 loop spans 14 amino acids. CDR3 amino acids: CASSPGQGRAEAFF. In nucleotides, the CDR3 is TGCGCCAGCAGCCCGGGACAGGGGAGAGCTGAAGCTTTCTTT.

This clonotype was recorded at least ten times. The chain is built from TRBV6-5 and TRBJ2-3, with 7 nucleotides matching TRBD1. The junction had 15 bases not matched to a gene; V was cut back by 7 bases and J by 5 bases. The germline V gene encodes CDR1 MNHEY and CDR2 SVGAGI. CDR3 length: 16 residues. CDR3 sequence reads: CASTGLGAGGRDTQYF. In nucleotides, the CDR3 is TGTGCCAGCACCGGACTCGGGGCAGGGGGAAGAGATACGCAGTATTTT.

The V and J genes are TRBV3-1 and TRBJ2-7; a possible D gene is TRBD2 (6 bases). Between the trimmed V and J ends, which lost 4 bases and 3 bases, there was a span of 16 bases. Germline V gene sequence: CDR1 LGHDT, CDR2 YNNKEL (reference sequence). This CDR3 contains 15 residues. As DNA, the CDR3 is TGTGCCAGCAGCCTCGCGGGAAAGGGTGACTACGAGCAGTACTTC. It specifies CASSLAGKGDYEQYF.